A single sample is the source of the 3 T cell receptor beta chains below, sequenced in a study of T cells after yellow fever vaccination. TCRdb recomputed calls from the 5' RACE reads with MiXCR, one row per CDR3 protein. The sample includes 500,000 to 650,000 distinct CDR3 sequences, approximately 13% of them seen just once. Sequencing was performed on PBMCs, taken on the day of the yellow fever booster vaccination. Every receptor here comes from a man aged 30 to 45 who received the YFV17D yellow fever vaccine.

This clonotype was detected a few times. The genes are TRBV24-1 and TRBJ2-3; 7 positions agree with TRBD2. The CDR3 runs 16 residues. Germline V lookup: CDR1 KGHDR, CDR2 SFDVKD. V shed 6 bases, J shed 8 bases, and the junction held 16 bases outside the gene matches. As DNA, the CDR3 is TGTGCCACCAGTACTGGGCGCGGGAGATGGGTCGGTACGCAGTATTTT. This encodes CATSTGRGRWVGTQYF.

This clonotype was recorded once. The chain is built from TRBV20-1 and TRBJ2-7; D is undetermined. Germline assignment: CDR1 DFQATT and CDR2 SNEGSKA (reference sequence). Between the trimmed V and J ends, which lost 2 bases and 5 bases, there was a span of 10 bases. The CDR3 runs 12 residues. This CDR3 is CSARTDGHEQYF. The CDR3 nucleotides read TGCAGTGCTAGAACAGATGGACACGAGCAGTACTTC.

V and J are TRBV20-1 and TRBJ2-5; TRBD2 matches 7 bases. The CDR3 sequence is 14 residues long. V lost 4 bases to trimming and J lost 3 bases; unmatched junction nucleotides: 8. Germline loops: CDR1 DFQATT, CDR2 SNEGSKA (reference sequence). CDR3 in DNA: TGCAGTGCTATCATCCCGGGAGGAAAAGAGACCCAGTACTTC. This sequence encodes CSAIIPGGKETQYF.